This is a list of T cell receptor beta chains from one sample in a study of beta chain features in type 1 diabetes. Sequencing was performed with immunoSEQ multiplex PCR; in TCRdb, only in-frame clones are kept and a portion is missing. The table has about 150,000 clones, about a tenth seen once. Sequencing was done on a sample of central memory CD4+ T cells from blood. These receptors all stem from a man aged 25-40 years with type 1 diabetes. Each CDR3 is given with its conserved first and last residue. D genes are given only for firm matches. The size field is filled for only some rows; it gives once, few, many or a size class.

>TRBJ2-2|-|few|TRBV7-2
TGTGCCAGCAGCTTATATCGGGGGGAGCTGTTTTTT
CASSLYRGELFF
>TRBJ2-7|TRBD1|few|TRBV14
TGTGCCAGCAGCCAAGTTCAGGGGGCCTCCTACGAGCAGTACTTC
CASSQVQGASYEQYF
>TRBJ2-7|TRBD2|-|TRBV6-6
TGTGCCAGCAATCAAGCGGGAGCCGCCTACGAGCAGTACTTC
CASNQAGAAYEQYF
>TRBJ2-5|-|-|TRBV18
TGTGCCAGCTCGCCTCCGTCGGTTCGAGAGACCCAGTACTTC
CASSPPSVRETQYF
>TRBJ2-2|TRBD2|-|TRBV4-2
TGTGCCAGCAGCCAGAGACTAGCGGGAGGCACCGGGGAGCTGTTTTTT
CASSQRLAGGTGELFF
>TRBJ2-3|TRBD2|few|TRBV25-1
TGTGCCAGCAGTGACTGGGGCGGGGGAGATACGCAGTATTTT
CASSDWGGGDTQYF
>TRBJ2-1|TRBD1|few|TRBV9
TGTGCCAGCAGCGTCTCCGGGACAGACGGGTGGAATGAGCAGTTCTTC
CASSVSGTDGWNEQFF
>TRBJ1-1|-|-|TRBV7-9
TGCGCCAGCAGCCAGGAACAGATGAACACTGAAGCTTTCTTT
CASSQEQMNTEAFF
>TRBJ2-7|-|-|TRBV15
TGTGCCACCAGCAGAGGAGGAATCTCCTACGAGCAGTACTTC
CATSRGGISYEQYF
>TRBJ2-7|-|-|TRBV18
TGTGCCAGCTCACCATCCCCAGCGGGTAGCTCCTACGAGCAGTACTTC
CASSPSPAGSSYEQYF
>TRBJ2-1|-|-|TRBV5-1
TGCGCCAGCAGCTTGGGGGGCGGGACGAACAATGAGCAGTTCTTC
CASSLGGGTNNEQFF
>TRBJ2-2|-|-|TRBV9
TGTGCCAGCAGCGCGGGAGGGGGCTACGGGGAGCTGTTTTTT
CASSAGGGYGELFF
>TRBJ2-7|-|many|TRBV7-9
TGTGCCAGCAGCTCCCGCTACGAGCAGTACTTC
CASSSRYEQYF
>TRBJ2-5|-|-|TRBV7-2
TGTGCCAGCAGCCCGGGATTCCAAGAGACCCAGTACTTC
CASSPGFQETQYF
>TRBJ2-7|TRBD1|-|TRBV28
TGTGCCAGCAGTCCACCGGGACAGGGATTCCACGAGCAGTACTTC
CASSPPGQGFHEQYF
>TRBJ1-1|TRBD1|few|TRBV18
TGTGCCAGCTCACCGAACAGGGGGGCGGACACTGAAGCTTTCTTT
CASSPNRGADTEAFF
>TRBJ2-3|-|many|TRBV29-1
TGCAGCGTTGAAGGGTCGGGGGCTGGCGGGAGTTCGCCCACGCAGTATTTT
CSVEGSGAGGSSPTQYF
>TRBJ2-5|TRBD2|-|TRBV7-9
TGTGCCAGCAGCCAGCGGGTAGCGGGAGGTGAGACCCAGTACTTC
CASSQRVAGGETQYF
>TRBJ2-7|-|few|TRBV28
TGTGCCAGCAGCCGCGGACATAACGGGCCAGGGATCCAGTACTTC
CASSRGHNGPGIQYF
>TRBJ1-2|-|-|TRBV4-2
TGTGCCAGCAGCCACAGGGGTAACTATGGCTACACCTTC
CASSHRGNYGYTF
>TRBJ2-7|TRBD2|-|TRBV7-2
TGTGCCAGCAGCTTAGCGGTGGTAATAGCGGGACCTTCCTACGAGCAGTACTTC
CASSLAVVIAGPSYEQYF
>TRBJ2-7|TRBD2|few|TRBV14
TGTGCCAGCAGCACAAAACCGGGACTAGAGGGAGACGAGCAGTACTTC
CASSTKPGLEGDEQYF
>TRBJ2-7|-|many|TRBV4-2
TGTGCCAGCAGCCAAGTCCCTAAGCAAAACGAGCAGTACTTC
CASSQVPKQNEQYF
>TRBJ2-5|-|-|TRBV7-2
TGTGCCAGCAGCTTGGCGGGAGAGACCCAGTACTTC
CASSLAGETQYF
>TRBJ2-5|TRBD1|-|TRBV28
TGTGCCAGCAGCAGGGGACAGGGGACCCAAGAGACCCAGTACTTC
CASSRGQGTQETQYF
>TRBJ2-7|TRBD2|few|TRBV11-2
TGTGCCAGCAGCTTAGCAATGACTAGCGGCTACGAGCAGTACTTC
CASSLAMTSGYEQYF
>TRBJ1-5|TRBD1|-|TRBV15
TGTGCCACCAGCACCAAAGACAGGACAGGGATACGGCATTTT
CATSTKDRTGIRHF
>TRBJ1-2|TRBD1|few|TRBV28
TGTGCCAGCAGACTCCGACAGGGTGAAAACTATGGCTACACCTTC
CASRLRQGENYGYTF
>TRBJ2-3|TRBD1|few|TRBV15
TGTGCCACCAGCAGAGGCCGGGACAGGGGGCCGGATACGCAGTATTTT
CATSRGRDRGPDTQYF
>TRBJ2-7|-|-|TRBV28
TGTGCCAGCAGTAGGAGGCGGCAGGCGGTCGAGCAGTACTTC
CASSRRRQAVEQYF
>TRBJ2-2|TRBD2|-|TRBV5-1
TGCGCCAGCACCCTAGCGGTCTACACCGGGGAGCTGTTTTTT
CASTLAVYTGELFF
>TRBJ2-5|TRBD2|-|TRBV5-4
TGTGCCAGCAGCTTGCAGGGAGGGGAAGAGACCCAGTACTTC
CASSLQGGEETQYF
>TRBJ2-7|-|-|TRBV7-6
TGTGCCAGCAGCTTTTCCGGGACTTCGAGCTCCTACGAGCAGTACTTC
CASSFSGTSSSYEQYF
>TRBJ2-1|TRBD2|few|TRBV30
TGTGCCTGGAGTGTAGCGGGAGGGAAGCAGTTCTTC
CAWSVAGGKQFF
>TRBJ1-5|-|-|TRBV15
TGTGCCACCAGCTTGAGCCTTAGCAATCAGCCCCAGCATTTT
CATSLSLSNQPQHF
>TRBJ1-2|-|few|TRBV9
TGTGCCAGCAGCGAGGGATTGGGGGCCCTCGGCCGTTATGGCTACACCTTC
CASSEGLGALGRYGYTF
>TRBJ2-2|-|-|TRBV28
TGTGCCAGCAGTCTCGGGGTAGGGAACACCGGGGAGCTGTTTTTT
CASSLGVGNTGELFF
>TRBJ2-7|TRBD1|few|TRBV5-1
TGCGCCAGCAGCTCGGACGGGACAGGGCTTGAGGAGCAGTACTTC
CASSSDGTGLEEQYF
>TRBJ1-2|-|few|TRBV18
TGTGCCAGCTCATCTACTTCCGGGGGAGATGGCTACACCTTC
CASSSTSGGDGYTF
>TRBJ2-7|TRBD1|few|TRBV25-1
TGTGCCAGCACTCCCGGACAGGGCTACGAGCAGTACTTC
CASTPGQGYEQYF
>TRBJ2-3|TRBD2|few|TRBV30
TGTGCCTCAAGCGGGACTAGCGGAGGGACTGGGGATACGCAGTATTTT
CASSGTSGGTGDTQYF
>TRBJ2-1|-|-|TRBV28
TGTGCCAGCAGAATAACACACAATGAGCAGTTCTTC
CASRITHNEQFF
>TRBJ1-2|TRBD1|-|TRBV19
TGTGCCAGTATCCCCCTACAGGGGCCGGGGGGCTACACCTTC
CASIPLQGPGGYTF
>TRBJ2-7|TRBD1|-|TRBV6-1
TGTGCCAGCAGTACAGGGGGGAGCTCCTACGAGCAGTACTTC
CASSTGGSSYEQYF
>TRBJ2-3|TRBD1|-|TRBV9
TGTGCCAGCAGCGAGGGACAGGGGCCCTCAGATACGCAGTATTTT
CASSEGQGPSDTQYF
>TRBJ2-1|TRBD2|-|TRBV19
TGTGCCAGTACCGCGGGAGCCTACAATGAGCAGTTCTTC
CASTAGAYNEQFF
>TRBJ1-1|TRBD1|-|TRBV28
TGTGCCAGCACCACAGGGGCGAACACTGAAGCTTTCTTT
CASTTGANTEAFF
>TRBJ1-2|-|-|TRBV7-2
TGTGCCAGCAGCTTAGTAGGTACGGGACATGGGAATGGCTACACCTTC
CASSLVGTGHGNGYTF
>TRBJ2-3|TRBD2|-|TRBV28
TGTGCCAGCAGCGGAGCGGGAGGGCCTGAGACAGATACGCAGTATTTT
CASSGAGGPETDTQYF
>TRBJ1-1|-|few|TRBV28
TGTGCCAGCAGTCTCCCCGGGCAAAATCTGCGGGACGCTTTCTTT
CASSLPGQNLRDAFF
>TRBJ2-5|TRBD2|-|TRBV19
TGTGCCAGTAGTCAGAAAAGCGGGAGGGCCGAGCAAGAGACCCAGTACTTC
CASSQKSGRAEQETQYF
>TRBJ1-6|TRBD1|-|TRBV30
TGTGCCTGGAGGCCTCCAGGGGGCAATTCACCCCTCCACTTT
CAWRPPGGNSPLHF